These 29 T cell receptor beta chains originate from one sample sequenced in a study of T cells expressing NK-cell markers. From the 5' RACE reads, TCRdb lists one entry per CDR3 protein and no DNA. The sample holds 350,000 to 450,000 distinct CDR3 sequences. Material: blood T cells: a sorted CD56 or NKG2C T cell subset, CD4+ or CD8+ T cells, or bulk PBMC T cells (not recorded which). The receptor source for this set is a man aged 18-69 years in good health.

V is TRBV7-7 and J is TRBJ2-2; without DNA, the TCRdb call of TRBD2 cannot be checked. Germline CDR1 and CDR2: SSHAT and FNYEAQ (reference sequence). The CDR3 is 17 residues long. The CDR3 is CASSRTSGGANTGELFF.

The V gene is TRBV11-2, the J gene TRBJ2-3; TCRdb selects TRBD1, and the lack of DNA leaves this call unchecked. The CDR3 totals 16 residues. Germline values: CDR1 SGHAT, CDR2 FQNNGV. CDR3 protein: CASSRRGARSTDTQYF. Full variable domain (missing parts from reference TRBV11-2 and TRBJ2-3): EAGVAQSPRYKIIEKRQSVAFWCNPISGHATLYWYQQILGQGPKLLIQFQNNGVVDDSQLPKDRFSAERLKGVDSTLKIQPAKLEDSAVYLCASSRRGARSTDTQYFGPGTRLTVL.

The chain joins TRBV10-3 to TRBJ2-5; TCRdb reports TRBD2, a call that lacks DNA to check it against. The CDR3 totals 14 residues. Germline assignment: CDR1 ENHRY and CDR2 SYGVKD. The CDR3: CAISESGSAETQYF.

This sequence joins TRBV6-1 and TRBJ1-2. The V gene's germline CDR1 is MNHNS and CDR2 SASEGT. This CDR3 spans 12 amino acids. The CDR3 sequence is CASSGAKNGYTF.

The CDR3 protein is CASSESGGRSGANVLTF. The genes are TRBV2 and TRBJ2-6; the TRBD1 assignment by TCRdb is unverifiable without DNA. The CDR3 sequence is 17 residues long. Germline CDR1 reads SNHLY; CDR2 reads FYNNEI.

The genes are TRBV10-3 and TRBJ1-1; TCRdb picks TRBD1, but there is no DNA to check that call. The CDR3 sequence is 15 residues long. Germline V gene lookup returns CDR1 ENHRY and CDR2 SYGVKD. This chain's CDR3 is CAISDPGPQGQAAFF.

The rearrangement links TRBV11-2 to TRBJ2-3; the TCRdb D gene call, TRBD2, has no DNA to confirm it. The germline CDR1 and CDR2 sequences are SGHAT and FQNNGV. This CDR3 is 18 amino acids long. This CDR3 reads CASSPGTSGGSSTDTQYF.

The rearrangement joins TRBV12-3 or TRBV12-4 to TRBJ2-7; with no DNA, the TCRdb D assignment of TRBD2 cannot be verified. CDR3 length: 17 residues. The chain's CDR3 is CASSFTLGSGGRFEQYF.

The chain recombines TRBV25-1 with TRBJ2-3; the TRBD1 assignment by TCRdb is unverifiable without DNA. Germline V gives CDR1 MGHDK, CDR2 SYGVNS. The CDR3 length is 16 residues. This chain's CDR3 is CASSEGQGARIDTQYF.

This sequence joins TRBV6-5 and TRBJ2-5. Per germline, CDR1 MNHEY and CDR2 SVGAGI. CDR3 length equals 15 residues. This CDR3 is CASSYSNWQQETQYF.

V is TRBV27 and J is TRBJ1-4; TCRdb names TRBD1, which stays unverified in the absence of DNA. This CDR3 is built from 13 residues. CDR1 is MNHEY, CDR2 SMNVEV, per germline (reference sequence). CDR3 amino acids: CASRRQGNEKLFF.

The chain carries TRBV6-5 and TRBJ1-5; TCRdb's D call, TRBD1, is unchecked because there is no DNA. CDR1 is MNHEY and CDR2 is SVGAGI in the germline V gene. The CDR3 totals 14 residues. CDR3 region: CASKGGGLNQPQHF.

The gene calls are TRBV18 and TRBJ1-1. Per germline, CDR1 KGHSH and CDR2 LQKENI. CDR3 length: 14 residues. The CDR3 here is CASSVYESNTEAFF.

The rearrangement links TRBV18 to TRBJ2-5; the TRBD2 assignment by TCRdb is unverifiable without DNA. From germline, CDR1 is KGHSH and CDR2 LQKENI. The CDR3 consists of 14 residues. This CDR3 is CASSPYGRAETQYF.

The chain combines TRBV12-3 or TRBV12-4 with TRBJ2-1; checking the TCRdb D call of TRBD2 is not possible without DNA. This CDR3 has 17 amino acids. The CDR3 loop reads CASKRRGGLLIYNEQFF.

This sequence joins TRBV7-7 and TRBJ2-2; TCRdb gives TRBD1 as the D gene, but with no DNA this cannot be confirmed. This CDR3 is 15 amino acids long. Germline V lookup: CDR1 SSHAT, CDR2 FNYEAQ (reference sequence). This chain's CDR3 is CASSATGDNTGELFF.

This chain uses TRBV3-1 with TRBJ1-5. This CDR3 contains 15 residues. Per the germline V gene, CDR1 is LGHDT and CDR2 is YNNKEL (reference sequence). CDR3 in amino acids: CASSQGNRWDQPQHF.

The chain employs TRBV6-5 and TRBJ2-7; absent DNA, TCRdb's TRBD1 call cannot be checked. The CDR3 has 15 residues. Germline CDR1 MNHEY, CDR2 SVGAGI. CDR3 loop: CASSYSSGGPYEQYF.

This rearrangement joins TRBV7-2 to TRBJ2-5; as DNA is missing, the TRBD1 call by TCRdb cannot be tested. The CDR3 is made up of 13 amino acids. Germline V gives CDR1 SGHTA, CDR2 FQGNSA. The CDR3 loop is CASSPYKGETQYF.

The chain carries TRBV7-9 and TRBJ2-4; TCRdb's D call, TRBD1, is unchecked because there is no DNA. The CDR3 covers 13 residues. From germline, CDR1 is SEHNR and CDR2 FQNEAQ (reference sequence). This chain's CDR3 is CASSRQGQGIQYF.

The rearrangement joins TRBV5-6 to TRBJ2-5; TCRdb calls TRBD1, which cannot be checked without DNA. The CDR3 covers 13 residues. Looked up from germline, CDR1 is SGHDT and CDR2 is YYEEEE. CDR3 region: CASSFGNRETQYF.

The rearrangement uses TRBV28 and TRBJ1-5; TCRdb reports TRBD1, a call that lacks DNA to check it against. The CDR3 extends over 17 amino acids. CDR1 is MDHEN, CDR2 SYDVKM, per germline. CDR3 region: CASSFLGGTYSNQPQHF.

V is TRBV7-3 and J is TRBJ2-2; TCRdb's D call, TRBD2, is unchecked because there is no DNA. The germline gives CDR1 SGHTA, CDR2 FQGTGA. CDR3 length: 13 amino acids. CDR3 amino acids: CASSFGPSGELFF.

The chain links TRBV5-4 to TRBJ2-1; TCRdb's D call, TRBD1, is unchecked because there is no DNA. Germline V gives CDR1 SGHNT, CDR2 YYREEE (reference sequence). The CDR3 length is 14 residues. The CDR3 spells CASSFRTGVNEQFF.

The chain joins TRBV19 to TRBJ2-2; TCRdb designates TRBD1, a call that cannot be tested without DNA. The CDR3 runs to 16 residues. Looked up from germline, CDR1 is LNHDA and CDR2 is SQIVND (reference sequence). CDR3 amino acids: CASTPLDSTNTGELFF.

V usage is TRBV5-5 and J usage is TRBJ1-1. Germline V gives CDR1 SGHKS, CDR2 YYEKEE (reference sequence). This CDR3 spans 14 amino acids. Here the CDR3 reads CASRVWEGITEAFF.

This chain links TRBV20-1 with TRBJ2-7. This CDR3 is built from 12 residues. Per the germline V gene, CDR1 is DFQATT and CDR2 is SNEGSKA (reference sequence). The CDR3 here is CSARKPPDEQYF.

V gene TRBV4-1 combines with J gene TRBJ2-7; TCRdb's D call, TRBD2, is unchecked because there is no DNA. In germline, CDR1 is MGHRA, CDR2 YSYEKL. The CDR3 runs to 14 residues. The chain's CDR3 is CASSLWRGDYEQYF.

The chain has TRBV6-1 and TRBJ2-3; TCRdb names TRBD1, which stays unverified in the absence of DNA. The germline V gene encodes CDR1 MNHNS and CDR2 SASEGT. The CDR3 contains 16 residues. The CDR3 region is CASSRRGQGYTDTQYF.